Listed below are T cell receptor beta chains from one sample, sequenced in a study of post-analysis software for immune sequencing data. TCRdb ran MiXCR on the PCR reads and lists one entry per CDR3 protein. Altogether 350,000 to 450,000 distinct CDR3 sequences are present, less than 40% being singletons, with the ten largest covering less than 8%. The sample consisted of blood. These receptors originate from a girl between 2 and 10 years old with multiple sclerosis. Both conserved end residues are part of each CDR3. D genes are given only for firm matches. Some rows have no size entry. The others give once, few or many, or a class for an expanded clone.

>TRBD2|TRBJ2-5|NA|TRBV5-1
TGCGCCAGCAGCTTGGCCAGAATAGCGGGGTACCAAGAGACCCAGTACTTC
CASSLARIAGYQETQYF
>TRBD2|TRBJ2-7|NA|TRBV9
TGTGCCAGCAGCGAGACATGGACTAGCCCGGGAGTTGAGTACAATGAGCAGTACTTC
CASSETWTSPGVEYNEQYF
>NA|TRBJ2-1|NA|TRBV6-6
TGTGCCAGCAGCCCAGTTATGCGGGAAGTCTCCTACAATGAGCAGTTCTTC
CASSPVMREVSYNEQFF
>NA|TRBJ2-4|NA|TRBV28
TGTGCCAGCAGTCAGGGGCAACTAGCCAAAAACATTCAGTACTTC
CASSQGQLAKNIQYF
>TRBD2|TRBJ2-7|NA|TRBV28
TGTGCCAGCAGTTCGGGGGGTTATTACGAGCAGTACTTC
CASSSGGYYEQYF
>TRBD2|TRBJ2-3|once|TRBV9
TGTGCCAGCACCTCCGGGCTAGCGGGGGGGCAAGATACGCAGTATTTT
CASTSGLAGGQDTQYF
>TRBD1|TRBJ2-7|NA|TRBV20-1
TGCAGTGCTAGGTATTCCGGGACAGGGGGCCACGAGCAGTACTTC
CSARYSGTGGHEQYF
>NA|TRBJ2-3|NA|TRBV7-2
TGTGCCAGCAGCTTAGAATCGGAGCGGAGCGGGGATACGCAGTATTTT
CASSLESERSGDTQYF
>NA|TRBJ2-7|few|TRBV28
TGTGCCAGCAGTTTTTCAGCACAGGTATCCTACGAGCAGTACTTC
CASSFSAQVSYEQYF
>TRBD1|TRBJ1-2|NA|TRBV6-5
TGTGCCAGCAGTTTCGGGACAGGGGGAAATGGCTACACCTTC
CASSFGTGGNGYTF
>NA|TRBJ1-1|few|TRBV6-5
TGTGCCAGCAGCCCCCGGTTGAGGCCCCCGAACACTGAAGCTTTCTTT
CASSPRLRPPNTEAFF
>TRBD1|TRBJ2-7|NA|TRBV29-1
TGCAGCGGTGAGGACAGGGCCTACGAGCAGTACTTC
CSGEDRAYEQYF
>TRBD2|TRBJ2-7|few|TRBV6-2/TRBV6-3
TGTGCCAGCAGTTACCCTAGCGGGAGGCCGGGATACGAGCAGTACTTC
CASSYPSGRPGYEQYF
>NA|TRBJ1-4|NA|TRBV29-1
TGCAGCGACCACCGGTGGTGGGAAAAACTGTTTTTT
CSDHRWWEKLFF
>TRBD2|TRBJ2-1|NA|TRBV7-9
TGTGCCAGCAGCTTAGTAACGGCGGGAGCTTGGAATGAGCAGTTCTTC
CASSLVTAGAWNEQFF
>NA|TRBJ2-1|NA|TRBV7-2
TGTGCCAGCAGCCGGACCGTCTCCTACAATGGGCAGTTCTTC
CASSRTVSYNGQFF
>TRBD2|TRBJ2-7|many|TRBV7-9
TGTGCCAGCAGCAGCCTAGCGGGGGGTTCCTACGAGCAGTACTTC
CASSSLAGGSYEQYF
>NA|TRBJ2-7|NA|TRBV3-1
TGTGCCAGCAGGCCCTCCGGGACATCTCTCGAGCAGTACTTC
CASRPSGTSLEQYF
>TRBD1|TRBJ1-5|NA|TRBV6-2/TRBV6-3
TGTGCCAGCAGTTACATGGACAGGGGGACTAATCAGCCCCAGCATTTT
CASSYMDRGTNQPQHF
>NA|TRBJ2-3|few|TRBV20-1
TGCAGTGCTAGGAGTGGGATCACAGATACGCAGTATTTT
CSARSGITDTQYF
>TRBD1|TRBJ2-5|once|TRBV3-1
TGTGCCAGCAGCCACTCGACAGGGAGCGAGACCCAGTACTTC
CASSHSTGSETQYF
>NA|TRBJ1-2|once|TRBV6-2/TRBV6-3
TGTGCCAGCAGTTACTCGAAAGGGGCGGGCTATGGCTACACCTTC
CASSYSKGAGYGYTF
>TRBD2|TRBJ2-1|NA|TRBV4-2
TGTGCCAGCAGCTACGCTAGCGGGAAAATCAATGAGCAGTTCTTC
CASSYASGKINEQFF
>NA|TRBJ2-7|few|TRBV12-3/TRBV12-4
TGTGCCAGCAGAACTAGAGGGGGGGCCGAAGAGCAGTACTTC
CASRTRGGAEEQYF
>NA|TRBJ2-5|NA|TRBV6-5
TGTGCCAGCAGCCGGACTACGCTCCAAGAGACCCAGTACTTC
CASSRTTLQETQYF
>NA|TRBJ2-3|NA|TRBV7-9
TGTGCCAGCAGCTTAGGCGCAGGGACTTTCACAGATACGCAGTATTTT
CASSLGAGTFTDTQYF
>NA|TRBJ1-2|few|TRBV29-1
TGCAGCGTTGAGGGCAGGGTGAACTATGGCTACACCTTC
CSVEGRVNYGYTF
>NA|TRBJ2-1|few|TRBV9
TGTGCCAGCAGCCCGCCTGGAGTCCCCGGTTCCTACAATGAGCAGTTCTTC
CASSPPGVPGSYNEQFF
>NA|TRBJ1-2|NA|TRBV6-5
TGTGCCAGCAGTACTCGGGACCGAATAGACTATGGCTACACCTTC
CASSTRDRIDYGYTF
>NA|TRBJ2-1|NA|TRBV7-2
TGTGCCAGCAGCCCTACAGGGGGGGGCAATGAGCAGTTCTTC
CASSPTGGGNEQFF
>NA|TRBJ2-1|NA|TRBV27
TGTGCCATCGGACTCATGGCCAGCAATGAGCAGTTCTTC
CAIGLMASNEQFF
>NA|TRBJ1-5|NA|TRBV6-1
TGTGCCAGCATTCGACAGAATAGCAATCAGCCCCAGCATTTT
CASIRQNSNQPQHF
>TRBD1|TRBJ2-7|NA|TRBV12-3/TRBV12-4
TGTGCCAGCGGTACTGCGGGACAGGGGATCGAGCAGTACTTC
CASGTAGQGIEQYF
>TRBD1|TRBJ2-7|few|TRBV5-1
TGCGCCAGCAGCGCCCCCGGGACAGGGTTCAACGAGCAGTACTTC
CASSAPGTGFNEQYF
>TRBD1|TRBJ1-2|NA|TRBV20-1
TGCAGCGCGCAACAGGGGAATGGCTACACCTTC
CSAQQGNGYTF
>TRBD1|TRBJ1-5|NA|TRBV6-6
TGTGCCAGCAGTTACACCTCAGGGGGTCAGCCCCAGCATTTT
CASSYTSGGQPQHF
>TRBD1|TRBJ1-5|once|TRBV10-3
TGTGCCATCAGTGACGGACAGGGGAATCAGCCCCAGCATTTT
CAISDGQGNQPQHF
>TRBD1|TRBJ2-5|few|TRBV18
TGTGCCAGCTCACCCCTTCCCGGACAGGAGTTAGAGACCCAGTACTTC
CASSPLPGQELETQYF
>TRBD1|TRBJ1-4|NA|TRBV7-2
TGTGCCAGCAGCGCCCCGGGACAGGGATGGGAAAAACTGTTTTTT
CASSAPGQGWEKLFF
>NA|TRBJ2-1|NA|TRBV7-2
TGTGCCAGCAGACTCGAAGGGACCGCGAATCACAATGAGCAGTTCTTC
CASRLEGTANHNEQFF
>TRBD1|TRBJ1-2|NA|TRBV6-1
TGTGCCAGCAGTGCCGGACAGGGCCACTATGGCTACACCTTC
CASSAGQGHYGYTF
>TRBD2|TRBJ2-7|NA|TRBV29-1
TGCAGCGTTCCTTGGGGGGGAAAGCAGTACTTC
CSVPWGGKQYF
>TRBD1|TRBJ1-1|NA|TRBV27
TGTGCCAGCAGACCGACAGGGGCAAAGGCTTTCTTT
CASRPTGAKAFF
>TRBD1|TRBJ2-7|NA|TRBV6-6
TGTGCCAGCAGTCGAACTGACAGGGGATCCCACGAGCAGTACTTC
CASSRTDRGSHEQYF
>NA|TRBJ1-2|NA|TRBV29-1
TGCAGCGTTGAACAGGGGCTAAACTATGGCTACACCTTC
CSVEQGLNYGYTF
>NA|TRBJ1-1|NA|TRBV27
TGTGCCAGCAGTACCAATACAGGGCCGAACACTGAAGCTTTCTTT
CASSTNTGPNTEAFF
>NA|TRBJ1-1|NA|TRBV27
TGTGCCAGCAGTTTATCGCCAATCACTGAAGCTTTCTTT
CASSLSPITEAFF
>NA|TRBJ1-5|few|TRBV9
TGTGCCAGCAGCGTTAGAAGCAATCAGCCCCAGCATTTT
CASSVRSNQPQHF
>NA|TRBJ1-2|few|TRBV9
TGTGCCAGCAGCTTCTCCAATAACTATGGCTACACCTTC
CASSFSNNYGYTF
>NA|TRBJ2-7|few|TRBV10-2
TGCGCCAGCTCAGGTTCTAGGAACGAGCAGTACTTC
CASSGSRNEQYF
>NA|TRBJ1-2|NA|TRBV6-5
TGTGCCAGTCGCGGGGCAGACGGCTACACCTTC
CASRGADGYTF
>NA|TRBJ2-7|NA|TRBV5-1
TGCGCCTATGCGGAACGCCGACCAGCCTCTTCCGAGCAGTACTTC
CAYAERRPASSEQYF
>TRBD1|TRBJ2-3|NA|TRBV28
TGTGCCAGCAGTCTAACCATTGAAGGACAGGAGCCCACAGATACGCAGTATTTT
CASSLTIEGQEPTDTQYF